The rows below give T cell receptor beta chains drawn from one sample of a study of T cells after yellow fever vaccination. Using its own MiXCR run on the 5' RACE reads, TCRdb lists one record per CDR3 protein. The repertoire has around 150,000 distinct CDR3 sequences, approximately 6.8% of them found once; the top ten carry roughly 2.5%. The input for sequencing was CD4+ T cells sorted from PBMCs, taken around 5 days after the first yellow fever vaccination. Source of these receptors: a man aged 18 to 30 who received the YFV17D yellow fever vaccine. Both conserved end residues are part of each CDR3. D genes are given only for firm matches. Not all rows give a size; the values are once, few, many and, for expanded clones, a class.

DNA: TGCGCCAGCAGCCCGGGACAGGAACTCTACGAGCAGTACTTC
CDR3: CASSPGQELYEQYF
D: TRBD1
V: TRBV5-1
J: TRBJ2-7
size: many

DNA: TGCGCCAGCAGCCAAGGAAACGGCGCGATTAATTCACCCCTCCACTTT
CDR3: CASSQGNGAINSPLHF
D: -
V: TRBV4-3
J: TRBJ1-6
size: many

DNA: TGTGCCAGCTCTACTAGCTCCTTTTACACCGGGGAGCTGTTTTTT
CDR3: CASSTSSFYTGELFF
D: -
V: TRBV12-3/TRBV12-4
J: TRBJ2-2
size: many

DNA: TGTGCCAGCTCACCATCAGGGGGACGCTACAATGAGCAGTTCTTC
CDR3: CASSPSGGRYNEQFF
D: TRBD1
V: TRBV18
J: TRBJ2-1
size: -

DNA: TGTGCCAGCAGCCTGGACAGGGCGGGGGGGGAGCAGTACTTC
CDR3: CASSLDRAGGEQYF
D: -
V: TRBV2
J: TRBJ2-7
size: -

DNA: TGTGCCAGCAGCTTAGCGCCCGGGGGACTTGCAACTAATGAAAAACTGTTTTTT
CDR3: CASSLAPGGLATNEKLFF
D: -
V: TRBV11-1
J: TRBJ1-4
size: -

DNA: TGTGCCAGCAGCGTAACTTACACAGATACGCAGTATTTT
CDR3: CASSVTYTDTQYF
D: -
V: TRBV7-2
J: TRBJ2-3
size: many

DNA: TGCGCCAGCAGCTTCGACAGGGGTAACACCGGGGAGCTGTTTTTT
CDR3: CASSFDRGNTGELFF
D: TRBD1
V: TRBV5-1
J: TRBJ2-2
size: many

DNA: TGTGCCAGCTCACCCCTCGACAGCGCTATCCCCAATGAGCAGTTCTTC
CDR3: CASSPLDSAIPNEQFF
D: -
V: TRBV18
J: TRBJ2-1
size: few

DNA: TGTGCCAGCAGCGCAAACAGCGGGGGGAACACAGATACGCAGTATTTT
CDR3: CASSANSGGNTDTQYF
D: TRBD2
V: TRBV9
J: TRBJ2-3
size: many

DNA: TGTGCCAGCAGCTCCGGTCTCCTCTACGAGCAGTACTTC
CDR3: CASSSGLLYEQYF
D: -
V: TRBV7-9
J: TRBJ2-7
size: -

DNA: TGTGCCAGCAGCTTAGGTCAGGGGAACAATGAGCAGTTCTTC
CDR3: CASSLGQGNNEQFF
D: -
V: TRBV7-2
J: TRBJ2-1
size: many

DNA: TGCGCCAGCAGCTTGGAGTTAGGAGACTATGGCTACACCTTC
CDR3: CASSLELGDYGYTF
D: -
V: TRBV5-1
J: TRBJ1-2
size: -

DNA: TGCGCCAGCAGCCAAGAAAACAGGGGCTGGGCAGATACGCAGTATTTT
CDR3: CASSQENRGWADTQYF
D: TRBD1
V: TRBV4-3
J: TRBJ2-3
size: many

DNA: TGCGCCAGCAGAATTCCCGGGACAGGCTCCAGCAGGCGTACTGAAGCTTTCTTT
CDR3: CASRIPGTGSSRRTEAFF
D: TRBD1
V: TRBV4-1
J: TRBJ1-1
size: many

DNA: TGTGCCAGCAGTTCCGCCGGGGCCCACCAAGAGACCCAGTACTTC
CDR3: CASSSAGAHQETQYF
D: -
V: TRBV28
J: TRBJ2-5
size: few

DNA: TGTGCCAGCAGGGGACAGGGAAACTATGGCTACACCTTC
CDR3: CASRGQGNYGYTF
D: TRBD1
V: TRBV6-5
J: TRBJ1-2
size: many